A selection of T cell receptor beta chains follows, all from one sample in a study of blood T cell repertoires in COVID-19. The protocol was immunoSEQ multiplex PCR, while the TCRdb copy is restricted to in-frame clones and leaves out a portion. The top ten clones hold about 0.7% of a sample with more than 250,000 clones, 70% to 90% of them seen once. The material sequenced was peripheral blood. These receptors were collected from a human donor in a cohort sampled during active COVID-19. Each CDR3 is given with its conserved first and last residue. The order of the fields is clone size, D gene, V gene, J gene, CDR3 DNA, CDR3 protein. D genes are given only for firm matches. Clone size appears in some rows only: once, few, many, or a class for an expanded clone.

abundance: NA; d_gene: TRBD1; v_gene: TRBV5-1; j_gene: TRBJ2-7; CDR3nt: TGCGCCAGCAGCTTGGGACAGGGGGTCCACGAGCAGTACTTC; CDR3aa: CASSLGQGVHEQYF
abundance: NA; d_gene: TRBD1; v_gene: TRBV19; j_gene: TRBJ2-7; CDR3nt: TGTGCCAGTAGTATAGAATCAGGACAGGGAAGCTACGAGCAGTACTTC; CDR3aa: CASSIESGQGSYEQYF
abundance: NA; d_gene: TRBD1; v_gene: TRBV28; j_gene: TRBJ2-1; CDR3nt: TGTGCCAGCAGCTCCAACAGGGGGCCTCGCAATGAGCAGTTCTTC; CDR3aa: CASSSNRGPRNEQFF
abundance: once; d_gene: NA; v_gene: TRBV5-1; j_gene: TRBJ2-7; CDR3nt: TGCGCCAGCAGCTTGAATGGCGGGATGACCTACGAGCAGTACTTC; CDR3aa: CASSLNGGMTYEQYF
abundance: NA; d_gene: TRBD1; v_gene: TRBV6-1; j_gene: TRBJ2-7; CDR3nt: TGTGCCAGCAGTGAAGTGGGACAGTCCTACGAGCAGTACTTC; CDR3aa: CASSEVGQSYEQYF
abundance: NA; d_gene: TRBD1; v_gene: TRBV2; j_gene: TRBJ2-1; CDR3nt: TGTGCCAGCAGTGTTGTAGGGGGCGATGAGCAGTTCTTC; CDR3aa: CASSVVGGDEQFF
abundance: NA; d_gene: NA; v_gene: TRBV28; j_gene: TRBJ1-1; CDR3nt: TGTGCCAGCGGATTCACAGGGAACACTGAAGCTTTCTTT; CDR3aa: CASGFTGNTEAFF
abundance: once; d_gene: TRBD2; v_gene: TRBV5-1; j_gene: TRBJ2-1; CDR3nt: TGCGCCAGCAGCAGCAGACTAGCGGTTCACAATGAGCAGTTCTTC; CDR3aa: CASSSRLAVHNEQFF
abundance: NA; d_gene: TRBD2; v_gene: TRBV28; j_gene: TRBJ2-7; CDR3nt: TGTGCCAGCAGTTTACTAGCGGGAGGGTCCTACGAGCAGTACTTC; CDR3aa: CASSLLAGGSYEQYF
abundance: NA; d_gene: NA; v_gene: TRBV19; j_gene: TRBJ1-1; CDR3nt: TGTGCCACCGAGCTGTACACTGAAGCTTTCTTT; CDR3aa: CATELYTEAFF
abundance: NA; d_gene: TRBD1; v_gene: TRBV28; j_gene: TRBJ1-3; CDR3nt: TGTGCCAGCAGGGGATCCGGGACAGGGGGAAAGAGGTCAGGAAACACCATATATTTT; CDR3aa: CASRGSGTGGKRSGNTIYF
abundance: NA; d_gene: NA; v_gene: TRBV4-3; j_gene: TRBJ1-3; CDR3nt: TGCGCCAGCAGCCAAGAGGGCAGTTCTCGGAACACCATATATTTT; CDR3aa: CASSQEGSSRNTIYF
abundance: once; d_gene: TRBD2; v_gene: TRBV6-6; j_gene: TRBJ2-1; CDR3nt: TGTGCCAGCAGTCCAACCAGTCTAGCGGGGGGTATCTACAATGAGCAGTTCTTC; CDR3aa: CASSPTSLAGGIYNEQFF
abundance: NA; d_gene: NA; v_gene: TRBV6-5; j_gene: TRBJ2-7; CDR3nt: TGTGCCAGCAGTTACCGGCAGGATAAGTTCTACGAGCAGTACTTC; CDR3aa: CASSYRQDKFYEQYF
abundance: NA; d_gene: NA; v_gene: TRBV5-1; j_gene: TRBJ2-7; CDR3nt: TGCGCCAGCAGCTTCTTGGACAGATCCTACGAGCAGTACTTC; CDR3aa: CASSFLDRSYEQYF
abundance: NA; d_gene: NA; v_gene: TRBV5-1; j_gene: TRBJ1-4; CDR3nt: TGCGCCAGCAGCCTGGAGGGAGGGGGTGAAAAACTGTTTTTT; CDR3aa: CASSLEGGGEKLFF
abundance: NA; d_gene: NA; v_gene: TRBV28; j_gene: TRBJ2-5; CDR3nt: TGTGCCAGCAGTTTATTAGGACTAACAACAAAAGAGACCCAGTACTTC; CDR3aa: CASSLLGLTTKETQYF
abundance: NA; d_gene: TRBD2; v_gene: TRBV27; j_gene: TRBJ2-1; CDR3nt: TGTGCCAGCAGTGGTAGCGGGGGGGCCTTGGCCAAGCAGTTCTTC; CDR3aa: CASSGSGGALAKQFF
abundance: NA; d_gene: TRBD1; v_gene: TRBV28; j_gene: TRBJ2-7; CDR3nt: TGTGCCAGCAGTTTATTGCCCGGACAGGGGGGTTCCTACGAGCAGTACTTC; CDR3aa: CASSLLPGQGGSYEQYF
abundance: NA; d_gene: NA; v_gene: TRBV28; j_gene: TRBJ1-1; CDR3nt: TGTGCCAGCAGTTTAGTGGGGGGGCTGATGAACACTGAAGCTTTCTTT; CDR3aa: CASSLVGGLMNTEAFF